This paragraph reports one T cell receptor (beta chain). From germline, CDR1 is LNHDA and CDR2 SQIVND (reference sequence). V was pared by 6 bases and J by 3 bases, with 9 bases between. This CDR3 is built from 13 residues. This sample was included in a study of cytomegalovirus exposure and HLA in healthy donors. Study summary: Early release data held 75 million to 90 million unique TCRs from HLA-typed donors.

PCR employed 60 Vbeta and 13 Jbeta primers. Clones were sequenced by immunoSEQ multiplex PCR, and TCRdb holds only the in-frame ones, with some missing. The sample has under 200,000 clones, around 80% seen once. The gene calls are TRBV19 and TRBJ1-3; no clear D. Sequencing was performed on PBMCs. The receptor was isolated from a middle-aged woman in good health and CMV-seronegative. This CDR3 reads CASSGLLGNTIYF. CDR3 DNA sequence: TGTGCCAGTAGCGGACTCCTTGGAAACACCATATATTTT. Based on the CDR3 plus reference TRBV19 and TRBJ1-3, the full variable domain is DGGITQSPKYLFRKEGQNVTLSCEQNLNHDAMYWYRQDPGQGLRLIYYSQIVNDFQKGDIAEGYSVSREKKESFPLTVTSAQKNPTAFYLCASSGLLGNTIYFGEGSWLTVV.